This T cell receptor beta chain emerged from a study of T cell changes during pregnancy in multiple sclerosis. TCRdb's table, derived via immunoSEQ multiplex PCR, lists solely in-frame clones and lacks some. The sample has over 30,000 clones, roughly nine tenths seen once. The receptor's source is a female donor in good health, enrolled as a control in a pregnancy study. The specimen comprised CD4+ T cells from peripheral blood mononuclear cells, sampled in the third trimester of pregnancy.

This CDR3 reads CASSSGAGDEKLFF. The CDR3 DNA reads as TGTGCCAGCAGCTCCGGCGCGGGGGACGAAAAACTGTTTTTT. This chain links TRBV7-3 with TRBJ1-4; tentatively, D is TRBD1 (5 bases). The germline V gene encodes CDR1 SGHTA and CDR2 FQGTGA. The CDR3 covers 14 residues. Trimming left V 4 bases short and J 8 bases short, with 14 bases between.